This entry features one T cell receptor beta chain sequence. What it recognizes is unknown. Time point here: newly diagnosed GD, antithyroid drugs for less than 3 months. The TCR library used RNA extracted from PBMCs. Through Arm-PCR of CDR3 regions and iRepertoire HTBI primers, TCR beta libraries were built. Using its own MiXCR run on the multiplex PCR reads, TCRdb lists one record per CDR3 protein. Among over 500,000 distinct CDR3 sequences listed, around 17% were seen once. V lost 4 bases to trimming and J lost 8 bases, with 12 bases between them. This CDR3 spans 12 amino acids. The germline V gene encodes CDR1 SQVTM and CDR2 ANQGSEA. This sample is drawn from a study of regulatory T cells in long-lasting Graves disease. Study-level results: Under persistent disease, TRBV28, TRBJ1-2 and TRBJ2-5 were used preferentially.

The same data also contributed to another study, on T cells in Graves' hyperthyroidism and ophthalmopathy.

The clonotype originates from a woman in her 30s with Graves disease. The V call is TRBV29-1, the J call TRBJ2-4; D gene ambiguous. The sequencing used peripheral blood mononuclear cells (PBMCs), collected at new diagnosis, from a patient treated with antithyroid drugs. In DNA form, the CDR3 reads TGCAGCGTTGGGGCTATATTCGACATTCAGTACTTC. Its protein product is CSVGAIFDIQYF.